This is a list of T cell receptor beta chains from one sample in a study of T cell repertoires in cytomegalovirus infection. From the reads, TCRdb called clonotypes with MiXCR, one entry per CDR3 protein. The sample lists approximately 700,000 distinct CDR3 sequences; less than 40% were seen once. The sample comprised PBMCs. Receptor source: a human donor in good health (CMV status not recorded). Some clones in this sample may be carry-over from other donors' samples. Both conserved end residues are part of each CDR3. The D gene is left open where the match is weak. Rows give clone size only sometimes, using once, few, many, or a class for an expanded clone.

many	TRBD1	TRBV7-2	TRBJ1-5	CASSPGWDSSLITSQHF	TGTGCCAGCAGCCCTGGATGGGACAGTTCATTGATTACGTCCCAGCATTTT
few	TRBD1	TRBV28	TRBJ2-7	CASTKGQVLHEQYF	TGTGCCAGCACCAAAGGACAGGTTCTCCACGAGCAGTACTTC
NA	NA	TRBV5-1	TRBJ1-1	CASSLSKIQGPLSEAFF	TGCGCCAGCAGCTTGTCGAAGATTCAGGGCCCCCTCTCGGAAGCTTTCTTT
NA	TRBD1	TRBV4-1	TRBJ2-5	CASSHRGVAGGEIETQYF	TGCGCCAGCAGCCACCGAGGGGTGGCAGGGGGCGAAATAGAGACCCAGTACTTC
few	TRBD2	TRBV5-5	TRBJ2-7	CASSVPGRAYEQYF	TGTGCCAGCAGCGTTCCTGGGAGGGCCTACGAGCAGTACTTC
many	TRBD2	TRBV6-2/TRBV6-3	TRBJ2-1	CASSYPRGEYNEQFF	TGTGCCAGCAGTTACCCGCGGGGGGAGTACAATGAGCAGTTCTTC
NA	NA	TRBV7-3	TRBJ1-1	CASAQGKGTEAFF	TGTGCCAGCGCTCAGGGGAAAGGTACTGAAGCTTTCTTT
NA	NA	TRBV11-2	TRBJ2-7	CASSFGTNEQYF	TGTGCCAGCAGCTTCGGGACAAACGAGCAGTACTTC
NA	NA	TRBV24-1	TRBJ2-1	CATSDPGRSSYNEQFF	TGTGCCACCAGTGACCCGGGACGGAGCTCCTACAATGAGCAGTTCTTC
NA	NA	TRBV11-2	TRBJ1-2	CASSPPTGSYGYTF	TGTGCCAGCAGCCCGCCCACAGGGTCCTATGGCTACACCTTC
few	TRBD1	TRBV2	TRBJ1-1	CASRGTGLRDAEAFF	TGTGCCAGCAGGGGGACAGGCTTAAGAGACGCTGAAGCTTTCTTT
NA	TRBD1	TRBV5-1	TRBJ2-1	CASSRDGQGDNEQFF	TGCGCCAGCAGCCGGGACGGACAGGGAGACAATGAGCAGTTCTTC
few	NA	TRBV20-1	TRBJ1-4	CSASWQGNEKLFF	TGCAGTGCTAGCTGGCAGGGAAACGAAAAACTGTTTTTT
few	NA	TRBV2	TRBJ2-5	CASSYTGLQETQYF	TGTGCCAGCAGTTATACGGGACTCCAAGAGACCCAGTACTTC
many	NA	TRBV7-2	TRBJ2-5	CASSRDSQETQYF	TGTGCCAGCAGCAGGGACTCCCAAGAGACCCAGTACTTC
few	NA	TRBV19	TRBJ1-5	CASGNRNQPQHF	TGTGCCAGCGGGAACCGCAATCAGCCCCAGCATTTT
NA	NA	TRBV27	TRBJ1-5	CASSLSSYSHSNQPQHF	TGTGCCAGCAGTTTATCCTCTTACAGCCATAGCAATCAGCCCCAGCATTTT
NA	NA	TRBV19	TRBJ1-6	CASSIVDRTSPLQF	TGTGCCAGTAGTATCGTCGACAGAACCTCACCCCTCCAATTT
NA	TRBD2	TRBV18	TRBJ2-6	CASSPGVTSGWSSGANVLTF	TGTGCCAGCTCACCAGGGGTCACTAGCGGGTGGAGCTCTGGGGCCAACGTCCTGACTTTC
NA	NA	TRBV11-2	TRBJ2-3	CASSPQGDTDTQYF	TGTGCCAGCAGCCCCCAAGGGGACACAGATACGCAGTATTTT
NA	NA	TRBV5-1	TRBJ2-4	CASGPEIAKNIQYF	TGCGCCAGCGGCCCGGAAATAGCCAAAAACATTCAGTACTTC
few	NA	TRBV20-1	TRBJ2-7	CSGLADSRGGRQYF	TGCAGTGGACTTGCGGACAGCCGAGGGGGTCGGCAGTACTTC